This TCR beta chain was profiled in a study of T cell responses to AZD1222 COVID-19 vaccine. This clone appeared a single time. Profiled with immunoSEQ multiplex PCR; TCRdb holds only in-frame clones, not every one. The table includes 90,000 to 150,000 clones, about nine tenths detected once. Germline CDR1 is MGHDK and CDR2 is SYGVNS. V was cut by 6 bases and J by 9 bases, with 12 bases left in between. There are 12 residues in the CDR3. The material was peripheral blood, obtained on day 0 of AZD1222 vaccination. The source of this sequence is an adult in good health. The chain is built from TRBV25-1 and TRBJ1-5, with no clear D. CDR3 sequence (DNA): TGTGCCAGCAGCCCGGAAGTTGGGCCCCAGCATTTT. Translation: CASSPEVGPQHF.